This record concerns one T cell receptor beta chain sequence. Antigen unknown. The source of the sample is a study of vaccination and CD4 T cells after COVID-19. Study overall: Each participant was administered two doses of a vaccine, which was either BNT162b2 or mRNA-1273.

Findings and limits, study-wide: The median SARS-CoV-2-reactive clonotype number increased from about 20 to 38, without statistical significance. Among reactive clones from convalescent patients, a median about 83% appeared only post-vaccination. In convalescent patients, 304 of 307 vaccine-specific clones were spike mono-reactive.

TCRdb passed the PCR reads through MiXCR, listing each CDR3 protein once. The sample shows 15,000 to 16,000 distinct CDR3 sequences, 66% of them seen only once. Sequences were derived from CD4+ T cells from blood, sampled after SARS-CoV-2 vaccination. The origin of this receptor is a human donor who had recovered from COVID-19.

The DNA for the CDR3 is TGTGCCAGCAGTTCCCCGGACAGGGGGAGCGAGACCCAGTACTTC. This sequence encodes CASSSPDRGSETQYF. This rearrangement joins TRBV6-5 to TRBJ2-5, with 10 positions matching TRBD1. The CDR3 loop spans 15 amino acids. Unmatched junction bases numbered 7, after V lost 4 bases and J lost 5 bases. The germline V gene encodes CDR1 MNHEY and CDR2 SVGAGI.